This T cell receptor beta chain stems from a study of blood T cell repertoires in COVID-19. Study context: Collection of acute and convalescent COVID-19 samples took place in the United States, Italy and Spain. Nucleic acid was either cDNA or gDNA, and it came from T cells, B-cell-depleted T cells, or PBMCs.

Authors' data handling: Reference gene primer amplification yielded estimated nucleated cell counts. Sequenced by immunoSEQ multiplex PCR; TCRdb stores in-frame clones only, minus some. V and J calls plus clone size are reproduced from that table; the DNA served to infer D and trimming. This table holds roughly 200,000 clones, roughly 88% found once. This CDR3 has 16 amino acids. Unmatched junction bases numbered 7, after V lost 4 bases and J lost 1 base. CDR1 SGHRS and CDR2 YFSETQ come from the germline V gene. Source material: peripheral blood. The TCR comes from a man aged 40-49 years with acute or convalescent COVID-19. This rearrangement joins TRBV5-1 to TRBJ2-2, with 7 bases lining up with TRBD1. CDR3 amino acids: CASSPWQGENTGELFF. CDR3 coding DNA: TGCGCCAGCAGCCCATGGCAGGGGGAGAACACCGGGGAGCTGTTTTTT.